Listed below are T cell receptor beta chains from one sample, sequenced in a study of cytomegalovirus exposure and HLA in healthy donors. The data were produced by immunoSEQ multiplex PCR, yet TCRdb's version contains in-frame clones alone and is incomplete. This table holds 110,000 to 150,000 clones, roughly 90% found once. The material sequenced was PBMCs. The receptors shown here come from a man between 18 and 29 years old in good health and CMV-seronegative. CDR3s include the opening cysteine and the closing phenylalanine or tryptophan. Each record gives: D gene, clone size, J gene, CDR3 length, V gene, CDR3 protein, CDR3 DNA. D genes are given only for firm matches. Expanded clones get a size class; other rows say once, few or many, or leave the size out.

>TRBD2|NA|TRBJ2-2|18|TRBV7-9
CASSFRGLAGSITGELFF
TGTGCCAGCAGCTTCCGGGGGCTAGCGGGCTCAATCACCGGGGAGCTGTTTTTT
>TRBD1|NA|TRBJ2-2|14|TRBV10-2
CASIRGRDTGELFF
TGCGCCAGCATAAGGGGGCGCGACACCGGGGAGCTGTTTTTT
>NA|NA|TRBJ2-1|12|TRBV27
CASRKGRGEQFF
TGTGCCAGCAGAAAGGGGCGTGGTGAGCAGTTCTTC
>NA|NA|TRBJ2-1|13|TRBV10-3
CAIREPLGNEQFF
TGTGCCATCAGGGAGCCCCTCGGCAATGAGCAGTTCTTC
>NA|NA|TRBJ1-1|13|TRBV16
CASSQAGKAEAFF
TGTGCCAGCAGCCAAGCGGGGAAGGCTGAAGCTTTCTTT
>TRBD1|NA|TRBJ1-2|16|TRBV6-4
CASSERPGTGGDGYTF
TGTGCCAGCAGTGAACGTCCCGGGACAGGGGGCGATGGCTACACCTTC
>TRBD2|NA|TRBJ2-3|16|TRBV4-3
CASSQVAGGFTDTQYF
TGCGCCAGCAGCCAGGTAGCGGGAGGATTCACAGATACGCAGTATTTT
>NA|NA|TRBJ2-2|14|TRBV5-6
CASSTDTGPGELFF
TGTGCCAGCAGCACGGACACCGGGCCCGGGGAGCTGTTTTTT
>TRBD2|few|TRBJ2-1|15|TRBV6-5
CASSYEAGGPNEQFF
TGTGCCAGCAGTTACGAAGCGGGAGGGCCGAATGAGCAGTTCTTC
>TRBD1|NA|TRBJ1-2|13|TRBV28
CASSSGTVYGYTF
TGTGCCAGCAGTAGTGGGACAGTCTATGGCTACACCTTC
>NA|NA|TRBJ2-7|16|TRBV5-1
CASSLDRQITSYEQYF
TGCGCCAGCAGCTTGGATAGACAGATTACCTCCTACGAGCAGTACTTC
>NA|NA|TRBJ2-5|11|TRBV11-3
CASPRRETQYF
TGTGCCTCCCCGCGTCGGGAGACCCAGTACTTC
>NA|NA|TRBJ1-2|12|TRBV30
CAWSWENYGYTF
TGTGCCTGGAGTTGGGAGAACTATGGCTACACCTTC
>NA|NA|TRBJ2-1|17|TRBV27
CASSPRPRGSFLKVQFF
TGTGCCAGCAGTCCCCGACCTAGGGGGAGTTTCTTAAAGGTGCAGTTCTTC
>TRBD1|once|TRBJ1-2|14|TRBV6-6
CASSPGGLDYGYTF
TGTGCCAGCAGTCCAGGGGGCTTGGACTATGGCTACACCTTC
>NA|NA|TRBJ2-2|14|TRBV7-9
CASLMAGITGELFF
TGTGCCAGCTTGATGGCGGGGATCACCGGGGAGCTGTTTTTT
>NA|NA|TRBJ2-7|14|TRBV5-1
CASSLGQMRGEQYF
TGCGCCAGCAGCTTGGGACAGATGAGAGGCGAGCAGTACTTC
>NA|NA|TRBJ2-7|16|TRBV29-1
CSVLVAPGESGYEQYF
TGCAGCGTTCTAGTAGCTCCTGGCGAGTCGGGCTACGAGCAGTACTTC
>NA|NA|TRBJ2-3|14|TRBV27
CASSLEARTDTQYF
TGTGCCAGCAGTTTAGAGGCCCGCACAGATACGCAGTATTTT
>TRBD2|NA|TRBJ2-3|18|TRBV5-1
CASSLAAGGLGSTDTQYF
TGCGCCAGCAGCTTGGCGGCGGGAGGCCTTGGTAGCACAGATACGCAGTATTTT
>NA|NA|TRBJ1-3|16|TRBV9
CASSVAGRGSGNTIYF
TGTGCCAGCAGCGTAGCTGGCAGGGGATCTGGAAACACCATATATTTT
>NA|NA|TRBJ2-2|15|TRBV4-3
CASSQEGRDNGELFF
TGCGCCAGCAGCCAAGAAGGCAGGGACAACGGGGAGCTGTTTTTT
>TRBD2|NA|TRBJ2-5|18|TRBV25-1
CASSELTSGRLRAETQYF
TGTGCCAGCAGTGAATTAACCAGCGGGAGGCTCCGGGCAGAGACCCAGTACTTC
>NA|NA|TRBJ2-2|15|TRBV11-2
CASSLSGQRAGELFF
TGTGCCAGCAGCTTAAGTGGCCAGCGGGCCGGGGAGCTGTTTTTT
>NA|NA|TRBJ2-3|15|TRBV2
CASKRRLDRADTQYF
TGTGCCAGCAAACGACGACTAGATAGGGCAGATACGCAGTATTTT
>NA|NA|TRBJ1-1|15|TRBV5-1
CASSLNQGRGTEAFF
TGCGCCAGCAGCTTGAATCAGGGGAGAGGCACTGAAGCTTTCTTT
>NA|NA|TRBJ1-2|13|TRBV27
CASSPSGVGGYTF
TGTGCCAGCAGTCCATCAGGGGTCGGTGGCTACACCTTC
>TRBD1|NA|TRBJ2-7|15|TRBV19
CASSSQGQTSYEQYF
TGTGCCAGTAGTTCCCAGGGACAGACGTCCTACGAGCAGTACTTC
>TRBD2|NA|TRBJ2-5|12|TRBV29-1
CSVSAGDLPQYF
TGCAGCGTTTCAGCGGGAGATCTTCCCCAGTACTTC
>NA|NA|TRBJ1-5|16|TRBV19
CASSINTGSGNQPQHF
TGTGCCAGTAGTATAAACACAGGGTCGGGCAATCAGCCCCAGCATTTT
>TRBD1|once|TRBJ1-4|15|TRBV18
CASSPSQGVNEKLFF
TGTGCCAGCTCACCCTCACAGGGGGTTAATGAAAAACTGTTTTTT
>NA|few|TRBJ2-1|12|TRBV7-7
CASSSTGGVQFF
TGTGCCAGCAGCTCCACTGGCGGAGTACAGTTCTTC
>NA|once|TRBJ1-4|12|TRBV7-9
CASSVGPEKLFF
TGTGCCAGCAGCGTCGGTCCGGAAAAACTGTTTTTT
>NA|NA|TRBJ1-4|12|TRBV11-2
CASRQTEEKLFF
TGTGCCAGCAGACAAACAGAGGAAAAACTGTTTTTT
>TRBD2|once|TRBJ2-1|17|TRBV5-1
CASSLALAGGTYNEQFF
TGCGCCAGCAGCTTGGCCCTAGCGGGGGGAACCTACAATGAGCAGTTCTTC
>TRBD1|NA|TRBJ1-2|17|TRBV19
CASSTLRLGQGGYGYTF
TGTGCCAGTAGTACCCTCCGTCTGGGACAGGGCGGCTATGGCTACACCTTC
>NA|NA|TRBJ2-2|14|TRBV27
CASSLVGGAGELFF
TGTGCCAGCAGTTTAGTGGGCGGGGCCGGGGAGCTGTTTTTT
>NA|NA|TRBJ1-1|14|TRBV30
CAWRLQGRGTEAFF
TGTGCCTGGAGATTACAGGGTCGCGGGACTGAAGCTTTCTTT
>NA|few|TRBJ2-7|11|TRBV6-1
CASSPRFQQYF
TGTGCCAGCAGTCCCCGTTTCCAGCAGTACTTC
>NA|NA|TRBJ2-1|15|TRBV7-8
CASSSRPDGYNEQFF
TGTGCCAGCAGCTCCCGACCCGACGGGTACAATGAGCAGTTCTTC
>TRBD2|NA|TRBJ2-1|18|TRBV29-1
CSVDPLAGGLPWYNEQFF
TGCAGCGTTGACCCACTAGCGGGAGGGCTTCCGTGGTACAATGAGCAGTTCTTC
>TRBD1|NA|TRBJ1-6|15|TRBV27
CASSLTTGANSPLHF
TGTGCCAGCAGTTTAACGACAGGGGCCAATTCACCCCTCCACTTT
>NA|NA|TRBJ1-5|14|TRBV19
CASSKDLYNQPQHF
TGTGCCAGTAGTAAAGACCTCTACAATCAGCCCCAGCATTTT
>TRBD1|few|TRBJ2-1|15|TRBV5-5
CASTLDRVSYNEQFF
TGTGCCAGCACCTTGGACAGGGTCTCCTACAATGAGCAGTTCTTC
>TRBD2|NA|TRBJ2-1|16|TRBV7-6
CASSLAQAGGPHEQFF
TGTGCCAGCAGCTTAGCGCAAGCGGGAGGGCCACATGAGCAGTTCTTC
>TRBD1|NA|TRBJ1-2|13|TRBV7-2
CASSRQGDYGYTF
TGTGCCAGCAGCCGACAGGGCGACTATGGCTACACCTTC
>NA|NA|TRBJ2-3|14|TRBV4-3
CASSQAGSTDTQYF
TGCGCCAGCAGCCAAGCGGGTAGCACAGATACGCAGTATTTT
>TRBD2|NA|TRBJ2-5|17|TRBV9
CASSPTERLAGVETQYF
TGTGCCAGCAGCCCCACTGAACGACTAGCGGGAGTTGAGACCCAGTACTTC
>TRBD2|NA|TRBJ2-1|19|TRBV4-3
CASSQEGASGRVNPNEQFF
TGCGCCAGCAGCCAAGAGGGGGCTAGCGGGAGGGTAAATCCGAATGAGCAGTTCTTC
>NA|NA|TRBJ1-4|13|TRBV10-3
CAIKATEGEKLFF
TGTGCCATCAAGGCCACGGAGGGTGAAAAACTGTTTTTT
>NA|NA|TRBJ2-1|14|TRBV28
CASSTQDRYNEQFF
TGTGCCAGCAGTACTCAAGACAGATACAATGAGCAGTTCTTC
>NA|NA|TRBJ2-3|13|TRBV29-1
CSVMTRSTDTQYF
TGCAGCGTTATGACTAGGAGCACAGATACGCAGTATTTT
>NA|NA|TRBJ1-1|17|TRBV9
CASSSSGLVGQNTEAFF
TGTGCCAGCAGCAGTAGTGGGTTAGTGGGGCAGAACACTGAAGCTTTCTTT
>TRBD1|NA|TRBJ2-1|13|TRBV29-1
CSAGTGSYNEQFF
TGCAGCGCCGGGACAGGGTCCTACAATGAGCAGTTCTTC
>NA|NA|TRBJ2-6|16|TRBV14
CASSQARGSGANVLTF
TGTGCCAGCAGCCAAGCCCGGGGCTCTGGGGCCAACGTCCTGACTTTC
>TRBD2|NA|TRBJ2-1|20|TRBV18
CASSLSGLAGSQLSYNEQFF
TGTGCCAGCTCACTATCGGGACTAGCGGGATCTCAACTCTCCTACAATGAGCAGTTCTTC
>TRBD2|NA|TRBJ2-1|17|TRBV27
CASSFKLAGTRGYEQFF
TGTGCCAGCAGTTTCAAGTTGGCCGGGACTAGGGGTTATGAGCAGTTCTTC
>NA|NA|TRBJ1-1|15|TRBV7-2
CASGWPGSLNTEAFF
TGTGCCAGCGGATGGCCCGGGTCTCTGAACACTGAAGCTTTCTTT
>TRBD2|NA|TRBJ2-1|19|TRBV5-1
CASSPPGLAGPSSYNEQFF
TGCGCCAGCAGCCCACCGGGACTAGCGGGACCCAGCTCCTACAATGAGCAGTTCTTC